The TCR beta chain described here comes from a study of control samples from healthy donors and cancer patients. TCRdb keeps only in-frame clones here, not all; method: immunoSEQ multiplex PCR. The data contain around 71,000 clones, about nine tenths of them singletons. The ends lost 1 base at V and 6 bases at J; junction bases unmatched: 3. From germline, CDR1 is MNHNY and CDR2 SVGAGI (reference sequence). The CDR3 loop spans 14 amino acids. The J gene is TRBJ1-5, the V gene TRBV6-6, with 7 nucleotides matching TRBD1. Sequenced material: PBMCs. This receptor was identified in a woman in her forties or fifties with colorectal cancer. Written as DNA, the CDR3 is TGTGCCAGCAGTTACTACGGGGACAGTCAGCCCCAGCATTTT. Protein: CASSYYGDSQPQHF.